This T cell receptor beta chain stems from a study of vaccination and CD4 T cells after COVID-19. Study context: Median time from second vaccine dose to sampling was around 72 days (14 to 241). Overlapping peptides covering the spike proteins of SARS-CoV-2, HCoV-NL63, HCoV-OC43 and HCoV-229E were added to stimulate cells.

V was clipped by 0 bases and J by 6 bases, with 9 bases between them. In germline, CDR1 is DFQATT, CDR2 SNEGSKA (reference sequence). The CDR3 is 13 amino acids. Study results and caveats: Convalescent patients had a median about 90% of post-vaccine SARS-CoV-2-reactive clones that were detected only after vaccination, not before it.

About this clonotype: Its antigen is unknown.

CD4+ T cells that had been cultured provided DNA sequenced with the Oncomine TCR Beta short-read assay. Scientists extracted genomic DNA from CD4+ T cells grown in culture. Each CDR3 protein is one row after TCRdb ran MiXCR on the PCR reads. The data hold some 20,000 distinct CDR3 sequences, with around a third observed a single time. Treatment meaning: roughly nine-day PBMC culture with coronavirus spike peptide pools or control peptides (ViraFEST assay). Sequencing was carried out using cultured CD4+ T cells from blood. J is TRBJ1-5 and V is TRBV20-1; D is ambiguous. The TCR sequence derives from a human donor with COVID-19. The CDR3 region is CSARDFGSQPQHF. The CDR3 coding sequence is TGCAGTGCTAGAGATTTCGGGAGTCAGCCCCAGCATTTT.